The clone carrying this TCR beta chain showed up just a few times. The CDR3 is made up of 15 amino acids. The V and J ends lost 7 bases and 3 bases respectively, with 19 bases between them. CDR1 and CDR2 from the germline V gene are SGHTA and FQGNSA. The repertoire was sequenced with immunoSEQ multiplex PCR; TCRdb's copy has only in-frame clones and lacks some. Of about 72,000 clones listed, approximately 79% are singletons. This record belongs to a study of early stage breast cancer tumors. Study context: ER+/PR+/HER2- status applied to about 75% of the 16 invasive breast tumors.

The sample was blood. The sequence was obtained from a person in their sixties with breast cancer. The rearrangement joins TRBV7-2 to TRBJ2-7; D may be TRBD1 or TRBD2 (5 bases each). The CDR3 protein is CASTPIPGPFYEQYF. CDR3 DNA sequence: TGTGCCAGCACCCCGATACCGGGACCCTTCTACGAGCAGTACTTC.